This T cell receptor (beta chain) was identified during a study of blood T cell repertoires in COVID-19. Study-wide context: The analysed material was cDNA or gDNA that came from T cells, B-cell-depleted T cells, or PBMCs.

Trimming stripped 1 base from V and 2 bases from J, with 11 bases between. The germline V gene has CDR1 LGHNA and CDR2 YSLEER. This CDR3 has 16 residues. In the authors' workflow: Amplifying reference gene primers gave estimates of nucleated cell counts. Sequenced by immunoSEQ multiplex PCR; TCRdb stores in-frame clones only, minus some. V and J calls and clone size are copied from that table; D and trimming were computed from the DNA. The profile shows about 300,000 clones, 89% of them singletons. Material for sequencing was peripheral blood. The J gene is TRBJ2-2, the V gene TRBV4-3, with D possibly TRBD1 on 7 matching bases. The sequence derives from a man between 18 and 29 years old who had recovered from COVID-19. The CDR3 loop is CASSQVRDSNTGELFF. Here the CDR3 DNA reads TGCGCCAGCAGCCAAGTGCGGGACAGTAACACCGGGGAGCTGTTTTTT.